A single sample gave rise to the 14 T cell receptor beta chains below, sequenced in a study of T cells in Graves' hyperthyroidism and ophthalmopathy. RNA transcripts yielded amplified TCR beta CDR3 regions. The primer set for the first-round RT-PCR of the TCR CDR3 was HTBI. MiXCR, run by TCRdb on the multiplex PCR reads, gives a single entry per CDR3 protein. The sample lists approximately 710,000 distinct CDR3 sequences; approximately 15% were seen once. Sequenced: blood. These receptor sequences come from a man aged 45-65 years with Graves' hyperthyroidism.

This clonotype came up many times. The chain links TRBV6-5 to TRBJ2-5, with 7 positions matching TRBD2. Per the germline V gene, CDR1 is MNHEY and CDR2 is SVGAGI. The CDR3 is made up of 16 amino acids. Losses at the gene ends were 7 bases for V and 1 base for J; bases not matched to a gene: 12. The CDR3 DNA reads TGTGCCAGCACCCCCTCGGTAGCGGGTAGCCAAGAGACCCAGTACTTC. It encodes CASTPSVAGSQETQYF.

This clonotype was found a few times. This chain connects TRBV28 to TRBJ2-7; possibly TRBD2 for D (5 bases). The CDR3 contains 14 residues. The V end lost 4 bases, the J end lost 7 bases, and 17 bases lay between the germline ends. Germline assignment: CDR1 MDHEN and CDR2 SYDVKM. The CDR3 nucleotides are TGTGCCAGCAGTTCCCCCGGGAACCCTAGGGAGCAGTACTTC. Translated, it gives CASSSPGNPREQYF.

The chain has TRBV5-1 and TRBJ2-5; D is tentatively TRBD1 or TRBD2 (6 bases each). This CDR3 spans 18 amino acids. Germline V CDR1 and CDR2: SGHRS, YFSETQ. The V end lost 4 bases, the J end lost 1 base, and 23 bases lay between the germline ends. Here the CDR3 reads CASSRRGTRTLSQETQYF. DNA for the CDR3: TGCGCCAGCAGCCGGAGGGGGACCAGAACTTTAAGCCAAGAGACCCAGTACTTC.

This clonotype has at least ten counts. This chain uses TRBV6-1 with TRBJ2-1; the D gene could be TRBD1 or TRBD2 (6 bases each). The CDR3 is 16 amino acids. The V and J ends lost 6 bases and 0 bases respectively, with 15 bases between them. Germline V gene data show CDR1 as MNHNS and CDR2 as SASEGT. The CDR3 DNA is TGTGCCAGCAGAGGGGGGTCGACTACCTCCTACAATGAGCAGTTCTTC. Translating gives CASRGGSTTSYNEQFF.

At least ten counts were recorded for this clonotype. The chain employs TRBV2 and TRBJ1-4; D may be TRBD1 (5 bases). CDR3 length equals 13 residues. CDR1 is SNHLY, CDR2 FYNNEI, per germline. Trimming pared 3 bases from V and 8 bases from J, leaving 10 bases between. The CDR3 here is CASSEGPKEKLFF. The CDR3 DNA is TGTGCCAGCAGTGAGGGACCAAAGGAAAAACTGTTTTTT.

This clonotype appeared a few times. This chain uses TRBV20-1 with TRBJ2-7, with no clear D. The germline V gene encodes CDR1 DFQATT and CDR2 SNEGSKA (reference sequence). V was trimmed by 2 bases and J by 2 bases, leaving 10 bases between them. CDR3 length: 13 amino acids. The CDR3: CSARYDATYEQYF. CDR3 bases: TGCAGTGCTAGATACGACGCCACCTACGAGCAGTACTTC.

This chain uses TRBV27 with TRBJ1-5, with D perhaps matching TRBD1 (5 bases). V dropped 2 bases and J dropped 7 bases, with 9 bases sitting between them. This CDR3 has 13 amino acids. Per germline, CDR1 MNHEY and CDR2 SMNVEV (reference sequence). The CDR3 DNA reads as TGTGCCAGCAGTTTAGGGGCGAGCCAGCCCCAGCATTTT. Protein sequence: CASSLGASQPQHF.

The chain is built from TRBV27 and TRBJ2-7; 7 bases fit TRBD1. The CDR3 spans 15 residues. Trimming cost V 5 bases and J 0 bases; bases outside gene matches: 7. Germline lookup yields CDR1 MNHEY and CDR2 SMNVEV (reference sequence). The DNA of the CDR3 is TGTGCCAGCAGTCCCGGACAGGACCACTCCTACGAGCAGTACTTC. It encodes CASSPGQDHSYEQYF.

This clonotype occurred many times. The chain is built from TRBV2 and TRBJ2-5; possibly TRBD1 or TRBD2 for D (5 bases each). CDR3 length: 15 amino acids. The V end was cut by 7 bases, the J end by 0 bases, with 15 bases between. CDR1 SNHLY and CDR2 FYNNEI come from the germline V gene. Written as DNA, the CDR3 is TGTGCCAGCACCGCCAGGGACCAGTACCAAGAGACCCAGTACTTC. This codes for CASTARDQYQETQYF.

The V gene is TRBV2, the J gene TRBJ1-4, with 7 positions matching TRBD1. J gave up 10 bases and V 5 bases, and 13 bases lay outside the gene matches. Germline values: CDR1 SNHLY, CDR2 FYNNEI. This CDR3 contains 15 residues. This chain's CDR3 is CASSSTGSWQGKLFF. Written as DNA, the CDR3 is TGTGCCAGCAGTTCGACAGGGTCCTGGCAGGGAAAACTGTTTTTT.

Only a few counts were recorded for this clonotype. This may stem from a read error, because a much larger clone lies one nucleotide away. The chain joins TRBV7-2 to TRBJ1-1; 8 nucleotides agree with TRBD1. This CDR3 has 15 residues. Germline lookup yields CDR1 SGHTA and CDR2 FQGNSA. The CDR3 sequence: CAGSLVQGARTEAFF. CDR3 DNA sequence: TGTGCCGGCAGCTTAGTTCAGGGGGCAAGAACTGAAGCTTTCTTT.

Concerning this clonotype itself: One end of the junction is discordant with germline, which a read error may explain. V gene TRBV7-2 combines with J gene TRBJ2-3; D could derive from TRBD1 or TRBD2 (5 bases each). The CDR3 extends over 15 amino acids. Germline values: CDR1 SGHTA, CDR2 FQGNSA. CDR3 bases: TGTGCCAGCACCCGAAACTGGGACGCCACAGATACGCAGGATTTT. It codes for CASTRNWDATDTQDF.

This clonotype was recorded many times. The chain uses TRBV9 and TRBJ2-7; D may be TRBD2 (6 bases). With 2 bases removed from V and 1 base from J, the gap between germline ends came to 10 bases. The CDR3 runs to 14 residues. Germline CDR1 is SGDLS and CDR2 is YYNGEE. Written as DNA, the CDR3 is TGTGCCAGCAGCGTTGGGGGACTGTCCTACGAGCAGTACTTC. This translates into CASSVGGLSYEQYF.

The genes are TRBV5-4 and TRBJ2-5; perhaps D is TRBD1 or TRBD2 (6 bases each). V shed 4 bases and J shed 2 bases, with 15 bases lying between them. The CDR3 has 15 amino acids. Germline loops: CDR1 SGHNT, CDR2 YYREEE (reference sequence). The CDR3 sequence is CASSPAGGRQETQYF. The CDR3 DNA sequence: TGTGCCAGCAGCCCCGCCGGGGGCAGGCAAGAGACCCAGTACTTC.